This TCR beta chain was captured in a study of post-analysis software for immune sequencing data. Turning to the study itself: Multiple sclerosis in the patients followed relapsing-remitting, secondary progressive and progressive-relapsing courses.

Unique-molecular-identifier-tagged TCR beta cDNA libraries were used. In TCRdb, the PCR reads were re-called with MiXCR into one record per CDR3 protein. The table records about 540,000 distinct CDR3 sequences, roughly 34% of them present only once. As to this clonotype: What it binds is unknown.

Germline V gene data show CDR1 as SGHAT and CDR2 as FQNNGV. This CDR3 spans 14 amino acids. Losses at the gene ends were 5 bases for V and 7 bases for J; bases not matched to a gene: 7. Notes on the study in general: Several TRBV segments were more frequent in patients than controls; TRBV5-6, TRBV5-1 and TRBV20-1 belonged to this group.

The chain joins TRBV11-2 to TRBJ2-1; 8 nucleotides align to TRBD1. The receptor's source is a girl aged 2-17 years with multiple sclerosis. The sample was blood. CDR3 DNA: TGTGCCAGCAGCGCCGGACAGGGCGTTAATGAGCAGTTCTTC. It translates to CASSAGQGVNEQFF. The entire variable domain, with the rest obtained from reference TRBV11-2 and TRBJ2-1, is as follows: EAGVAQSPRYKIIEKRQSVAFWCNPISGHATLYWYQQILGQGPKLLIQFQNNGVVDDSQLPKDRFSAERLKGVDSTLKIQPAKLEDSAVYLCASSAGQGVNEQFFGPGTRLTVL.